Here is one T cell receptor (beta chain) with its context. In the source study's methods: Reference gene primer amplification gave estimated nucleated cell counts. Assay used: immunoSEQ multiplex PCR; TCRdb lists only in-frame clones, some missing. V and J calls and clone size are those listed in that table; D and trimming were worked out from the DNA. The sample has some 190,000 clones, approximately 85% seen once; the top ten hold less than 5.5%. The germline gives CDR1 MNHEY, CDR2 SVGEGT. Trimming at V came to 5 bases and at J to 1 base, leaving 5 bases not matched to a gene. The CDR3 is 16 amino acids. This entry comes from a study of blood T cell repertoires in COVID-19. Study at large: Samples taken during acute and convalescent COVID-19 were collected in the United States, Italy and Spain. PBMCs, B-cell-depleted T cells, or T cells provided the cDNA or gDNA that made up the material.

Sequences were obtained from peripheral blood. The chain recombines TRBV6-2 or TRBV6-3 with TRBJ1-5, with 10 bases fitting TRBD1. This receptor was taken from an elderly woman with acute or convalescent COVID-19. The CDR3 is CASSIWTGGSNQPQHF. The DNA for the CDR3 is TGTGCCAGCAGTATCTGGACAGGGGGGAGCAATCAGCCCCAGCATTTT.